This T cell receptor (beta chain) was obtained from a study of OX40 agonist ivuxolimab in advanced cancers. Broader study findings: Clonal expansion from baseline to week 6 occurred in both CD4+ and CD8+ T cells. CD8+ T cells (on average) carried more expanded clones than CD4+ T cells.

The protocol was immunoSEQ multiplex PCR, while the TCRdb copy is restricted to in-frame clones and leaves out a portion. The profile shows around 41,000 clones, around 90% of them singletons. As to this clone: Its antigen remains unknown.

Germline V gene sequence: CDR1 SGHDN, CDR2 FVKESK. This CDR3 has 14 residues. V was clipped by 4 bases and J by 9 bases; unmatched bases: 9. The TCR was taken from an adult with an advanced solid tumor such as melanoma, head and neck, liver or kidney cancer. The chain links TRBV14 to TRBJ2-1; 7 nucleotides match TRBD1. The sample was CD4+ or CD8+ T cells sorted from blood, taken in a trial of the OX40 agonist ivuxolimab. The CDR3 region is CASSLYLQGSEQFF. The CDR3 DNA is TGTGCCAGCAGCCTGTACCTACAGGGGAGTGAGCAGTTCTTC.